This T cell receptor beta chain was sequenced during a study of T-cell memory formation after mild COVID-19. Study conclusions and caveats: Balance between CD4 and CD8 was seen in clones contracting day 15 to 85, and a CD4+ lean was seen in later expanders. In pre-infection memory, a portion of responding clones appeared, which suggested that cross-reactive memory joined.

Points on this clonotype: Antigen specificity is unknown.

The CDR3 extends over 14 amino acids. V lost 5 bases to trimming and J lost 4 bases; unmatched junction nucleotides: 7. The germline V gene encodes CDR1 SQVTM and CDR2 ANQGSEA. The authors produced TCR alpha and TCR beta cDNA libraries with sample barcodes and UMIs by 5'RACE using constant-segment primers. TCRdb recomputed calls from the 5' RACE reads with MiXCR, one row per CDR3 protein. The sample contains around 120,000 distinct CDR3 sequences, roughly 15% of which appear only once. The gene calls are TRBV29-1 and TRBJ2-1; 8 positions agree with TRBD1. This receptor was taken from an adult woman who had mild COVID-19 (a few samples of this study predate the infection). Cell type and time point are not known. The specimen was PBMCs or a T cell subset sorted from them (not recorded which). The CDR3 nucleotides are TGCAGCGTTCTGGAGGGACAGGTTTACAATGAGCAGTTCTTC. Its protein is CSVLEGQVYNEQFF.